This TCR beta chain was sequenced for a study of Graves' ophthalmopathy and Graves' hyperthyroidism. Germline values: CDR1 LNHNV, CDR2 YYDKDF (reference sequence). The CDR3 is 17 amino acids. From RNA, the CDR3 regions of TCR beta chains were amplified and sequenced. First-round RT-PCR relied on HTBI primers, and a second-round multiplex PCR came next. TCRdb itself ran the multiplex PCR reads through MiXCR, one entry per CDR3 protein. The sample consists of about 1.2 million distinct CDR3 sequences, less than 45% of them appearing once. The sequence came from an adult man with Graves' hyperthyroidism. The chain is built from TRBV15 and TRBJ1-5; tentative D call: TRBD1 (6 bases). Judging by the DNA end, TRBJ2-3 fits better; the J call may be wrong. Sequenced sample: peripheral blood or thyroid tissue (not recorded which). CDR3 nucleotide sequence: TGTGCCACCAGCTCTCCGACAGGCAAGGGTAGCACAGATACGCAGTATTTT. It translates to CATSSPTGKGSTDTQYF.